A selection of T cell receptor beta chains follows, all from one sample in a study of T cells in Graves' hyperthyroidism and ophthalmopathy. TCRdb re-called the multiplex PCR reads with MiXCR, one entry per CDR3 protein. The data hold about 480,000 distinct CDR3 sequences, with roughly an eighth observed a single time. The specimen was blood. Source of these receptors: a woman aged 18-29 years with Graves' hyperthyroidism. The CDR3 runs from the conserved cysteine through the conserved F or W. The D gene is left open where the match is weak. Size values are once, few and many counts, or a class for expanded clones, and some rows have none.

j_gene,abundance,d_gene,v_gene,CDR3aa,CDR3nt
TRBJ1-2,many,-,TRBV12-3/TRBV12-4,CASSLVQGEDYGYTF,TGTGCCAGCAGTTTAGTGCAGGGAGAGGACTATGGCTACACCTTC
TRBJ2-1,many,TRBD1,TRBV9,CASSPGTGGYNEQFF,TGTGCCAGCAGCCCCGGGACAGGGGGATACAATGAGCAGTTCTTC
TRBJ2-5,many,-,TRBV27,CASSLSVVKETQYF,TGTGCCAGCAGTTTATCGGTAGTGAAAGAGACCCAGTACTTC
TRBJ2-5,-,-,TRBV5-1,CASTDSQETQYF,TGCGCCAGCACGGACAGCCAAGAGACCCAGTACTTC
TRBJ1-2,once,TRBD1,TRBV20-1,CSAPRGPDGYTF,TGCAGTGCTCCCAGGGGGCCCGATGGCTACACCTTC
TRBJ2-3,few,-,TRBV12-3/TRBV12-4,CASSFRKDSTDTQYF,TGTGCCAGCAGTTTTCGGAAAGACAGCACAGATACGCAGTATTTT
TRBJ2-3,many,-,TRBV2,CASSEAHIGPSTDTQYF,TGTGCCAGCAGTGAAGCCCACATAGGACCTAGCACAGATACGCAGTATTTT
TRBJ1-5,-,TRBD1,TRBV18,CASSLQGVSQPQHF,TGTGCCAGCTCATTACAGGGGGTAAGCCAGCCCCAGCATTTT
TRBJ2-1,-,-,TRBV20-1,CSARDPGYRTIDNEQFF,TGCAGTGCTAGAGATCCAGGATATAGAACGATTGATAATGAGCAGTTCTTC
TRBJ2-7,once,-,TRBV6-1,CASTGTRYSYEQYF,TGTGCCAGCACTGGGACACGATACTCCTACGAGCAGTACTTC
TRBJ2-1,-,TRBD2,TRBV30,CAWMSGTSGYNEQFF,TGTGCCTGGATGTCCGGGACTAGCGGCTACAATGAGCAGTTCTTC
TRBJ2-5,many,TRBD1,TRBV27,CASSFLDRIQETQYF,TGTGCCAGCAGTTTTCTGGACAGGATTCAAGAGACCCAGTACTTC
TRBJ2-3,few,TRBD1,TRBV12-3/TRBV12-4,CASSRGMDTQYF,TGTGCCAGCAGCAGGGGGATGGATACGCAGTATTTT
TRBJ2-2,many,TRBD1,TRBV24-1,CATSGQGDTGELFF,TGTGCCACCAGCGGACAGGGAGACACCGGGGAGCTGTTTTTT
TRBJ2-7,-,TRBD2,TRBV2,CASSLGLADRRQYF,TGTGCCAGCAGTCTGGGACTAGCGGACCGGAGACAGTACTTC
TRBJ2-7,few,-,TRBV4-2,CASRLVGGPEYEQYF,TGTGCCAGCAGACTCGTCGGGGGCCCCGAGTACGAGCAGTACTTC
TRBJ1-1,many,-,TRBV29-1,CSVELRKGFTEAFF,TGCAGCGTTGAACTTCGAAAGGGGTTCACTGAAGCTTTCTTT
TRBJ2-1,many,TRBD2,TRBV2,CASIPSSGSGGEQFF,TGTGCCAGCATCCCCTCTAGCGGGAGTGGAGGGGAGCAGTTCTTC
TRBJ2-1,many,TRBD2,TRBV6-1,CASRMGLAGLDNEQFF,TGTGCCAGCAGGATGGGACTAGCGGGATTAGACAATGAGCAGTTCTTC
TRBJ1-3,few,-,TRBV7-2,CASSLASPPQNTIYF,TGTGCCAGCAGCTTAGCCAGTCCGCCCCAGAACACCATATATTTT
TRBJ2-5,-,TRBD2,TRBV15,CATSRVPAREGQETQYF,TGTGCCACCAGCAGAGTACCAGCGCGGGAGGGTCAAGAGACCCAGTACTTC
TRBJ2-3,few,TRBD2,TRBV10-1,CASSESKAGPLRRQYF,TGCGCCAGCAGTGAGTCGAAAGCGGGACCCCTGAGAAGGCAGTATTTT
TRBJ1-6,many,TRBD1,TRBV11-3,CASSLDLIQGSSPLHF,TGTGCCAGCAGCTTAGATTTGATACAGGGGTCGTCACCCCTCCACTTT
TRBJ1-5,-,TRBD1,TRBV7-9,CASSRTGGQGSNQPQHF,TGTGCCAGCAGCCGAACGGGGGGACAGGGTAGCAATCAGCCCCAGCATTTT
TRBJ2-7,many,-,TRBV27,CASSPGLYEQYF,TGTGCCAGCAGTCCGGGCCTGTACGAGCAGTACTTC
TRBJ1-5,many,-,TRBV3-1,CASSVGRIEPQHF,TGTGCCAGCAGCGTCGGACGGATCGAGCCCCAGCATTTT
TRBJ1-5,few,-,TRBV6-1,CAFRGRVYNQPQHF,TGTGCTTTTCGCGGCAGAGTCTACAATCAGCCCCAGCATTTT
TRBJ2-5,many,-,TRBV11-2,CASSFALEGETQYF,TGTGCCAGCAGCTTTGCCCTCGAGGGAGAGACCCAGTACTTC
TRBJ1-2,few,-,TRBV5-4,CASGGRVGLNYGYTF,TGTGCCAGCGGAGGAAGGGTTGGTCTTAACTATGGCTACACCTTC
TRBJ1-5,many,-,TRBV11-2,CASSGSGRNQPQHF,TGTGCCAGCAGCGGGTCAGGTCGAAATCAGCCCCAGCATTTT
TRBJ1-5,many,TRBD1,TRBV25-1,CASSPPGTGHNQPQHF,TGTGCCAGCAGCCCACCCGGGACAGGTCATAATCAGCCCCAGCATTTT
TRBJ2-5,many,-,TRBV12-3/TRBV12-4,CASSSRGRIQETQYF,TGTGCCAGTTCATCCCGGGGACGGATCCAAGAGACCCAGTACTTC